The table lists the clone carrying this T cell receptor (beta chain) with a few counts. For repertoire sequencing, the TCR beta CDR3 regions were amplified from RNA transcripts. Scientists carried out first-round RT-PCR using HTBI primers and then a second-round multiplex PCR. One entry per CDR3 protein results from TCRdb running MiXCR on the multiplex PCR reads. Among about 740,000 distinct CDR3 sequences listed, around 40% were seen once. The data are from a study of Graves' ophthalmopathy and Graves' hyperthyroidism. Study-wide background: The study drew peripheral blood at initial diagnosis, before any treatment.

The CDR3 length is 15 residues. V dropped 2 bases and J dropped 2 bases, with 12 bases sitting between them. Germline V gives CDR1 LGHNA, CDR2 YSLEER. The sample taken for sequencing was peripheral blood. The chain employs TRBV4-3 and TRBJ2-5; TRBD1 is a possible D gene (5 bases). The source of this sequence is an adult man with Graves' ophthalmopathy. This CDR3 is CASSQQLGRQETQYF. In DNA, the CDR3 is TGCGCCAGCAGCCAACAACTGGGGCGGCAAGAGACCCAGTACTTC.